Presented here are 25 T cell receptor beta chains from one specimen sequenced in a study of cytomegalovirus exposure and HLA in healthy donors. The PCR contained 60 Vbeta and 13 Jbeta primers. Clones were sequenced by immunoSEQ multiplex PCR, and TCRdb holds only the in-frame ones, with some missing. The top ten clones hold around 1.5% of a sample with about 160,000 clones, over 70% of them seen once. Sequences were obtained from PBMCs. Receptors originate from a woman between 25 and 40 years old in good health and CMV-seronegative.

DNA for the CDR3: TGTGCCAGTAGTATAGGCGGAGGTCCGGGCAATCAGCCCCAGCATTTT. As protein: CASSIGGGPGNQPQHF. The chain is built from TRBV19 and TRBJ1-5; D not certain. This CDR3 is built from 16 residues. Germline CDR1 reads LNHDA; CDR2 reads SQIVND (reference sequence). Trimming left V 1 base short and J 2 bases short, with 12 bases between.

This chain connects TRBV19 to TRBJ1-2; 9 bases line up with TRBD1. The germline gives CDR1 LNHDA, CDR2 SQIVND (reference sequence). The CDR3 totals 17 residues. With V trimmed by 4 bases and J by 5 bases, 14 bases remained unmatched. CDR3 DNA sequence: TGTGCCAGTAGTACTCGGGCGGAACAGGGGGCGAGGTATGGCTACACCTTC. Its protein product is CASSTRAEQGARYGYTF.

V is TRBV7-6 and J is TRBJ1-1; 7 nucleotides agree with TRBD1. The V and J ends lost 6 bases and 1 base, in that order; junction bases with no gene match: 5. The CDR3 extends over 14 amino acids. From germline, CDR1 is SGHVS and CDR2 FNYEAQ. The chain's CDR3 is CASSFDRANTEAFF. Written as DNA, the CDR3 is TGTGCCAGCAGTTTCGACAGGGCGAACACTGAAGCTTTCTTT.

The CDR3, as DNA: TGTGCCAGCACCGGGGGGGATACGCAGTATTTT. Its translation: CASTGGDTQYF. The chain employs TRBV7-9 and TRBJ2-3, with 7 nucleotides matching TRBD2. This CDR3 spans 11 amino acids. Germline V gene data show CDR1 as SEHNR and CDR2 as FQNEAQ (reference sequence). Trimming took 7 bases from V and 6 from J; bases not matched to a gene: 1. Looking up the rest from reference TRBV7-9 and TRBJ2-3 gives the full variable domain: DTGVSQNPRHKITKRGQNVTFRCDPISEHNRLYWYRQTLGQGPEFLTYFQNEAQLEKSRLLSDRFSAERPKGSFSTLEIQRTEQGDSAMYLCASTGGDTQYFGPGTRLTVL.

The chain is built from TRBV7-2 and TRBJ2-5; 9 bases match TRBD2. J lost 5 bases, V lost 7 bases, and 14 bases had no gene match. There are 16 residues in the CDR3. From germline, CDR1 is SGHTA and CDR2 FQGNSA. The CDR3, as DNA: TGTGCCAGCAAGACGGGGGGCGGGGGGGCCCGGGAGACCCAGTACTTC. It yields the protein CASKTGGGGARETQYF.

The CDR3 nucleotides read TGTGCCAGCAGCCTAATGACAGTCGCAGATACGCAGTATTTT. Its protein is CASSLMTVADTQYF. This chain links TRBV9 with TRBJ2-3, with a weak D call TRBD1 (5 bases). The CDR3 spans 14 residues. Per the germline V gene, CDR1 is SGDLS and CDR2 is YYNGEE. Between the trimmed V and J ends, which lost 4 bases and 4 bases, there was a span of 13 bases.

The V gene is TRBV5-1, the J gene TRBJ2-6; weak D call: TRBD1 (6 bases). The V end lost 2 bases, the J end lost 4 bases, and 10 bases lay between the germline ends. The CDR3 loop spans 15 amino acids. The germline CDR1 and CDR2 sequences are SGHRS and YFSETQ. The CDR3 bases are TGCGCCAGCAGCTTAACAGGGTCAGGGGCCAACGTCCTGACTTTC. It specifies CASSLTGSGANVLTF.

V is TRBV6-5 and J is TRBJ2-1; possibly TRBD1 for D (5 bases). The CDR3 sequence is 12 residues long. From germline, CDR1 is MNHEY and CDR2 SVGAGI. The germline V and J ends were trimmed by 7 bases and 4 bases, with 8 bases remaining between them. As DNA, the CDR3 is TGTGCCAGCACCCACAGGTACAATGAGCAGTTCTTC. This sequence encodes CASTHRYNEQFF.

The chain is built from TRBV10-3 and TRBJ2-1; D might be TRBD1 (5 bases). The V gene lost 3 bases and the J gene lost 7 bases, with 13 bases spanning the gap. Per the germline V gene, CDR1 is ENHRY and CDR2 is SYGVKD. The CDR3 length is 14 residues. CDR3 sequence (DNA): TGTGCCATCAGTGACAGACAGTGGTCTAATGAGCAGTTCTTC. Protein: CAISDRQWSNEQFF.

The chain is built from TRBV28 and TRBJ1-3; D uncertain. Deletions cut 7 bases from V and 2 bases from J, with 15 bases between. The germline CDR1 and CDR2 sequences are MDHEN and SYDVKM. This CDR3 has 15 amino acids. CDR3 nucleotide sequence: TGTGCCAGCAAACCCCCAGGTTACCCTGGAAACACCATATATTTT. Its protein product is CASKPPGYPGNTIYF.

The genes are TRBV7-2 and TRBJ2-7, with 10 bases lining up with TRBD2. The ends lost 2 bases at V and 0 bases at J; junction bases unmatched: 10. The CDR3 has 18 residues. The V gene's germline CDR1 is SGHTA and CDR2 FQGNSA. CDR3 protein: CASSLSVAGGLSSYEQYF. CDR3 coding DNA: TGTGCCAGCAGCTTAAGCGTAGCGGGGGGCCTGAGCTCCTACGAGCAGTACTTC.

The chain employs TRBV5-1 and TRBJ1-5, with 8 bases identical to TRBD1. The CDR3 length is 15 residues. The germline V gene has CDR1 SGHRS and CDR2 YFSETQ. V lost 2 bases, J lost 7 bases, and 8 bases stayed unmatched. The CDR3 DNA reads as TGCGCCAGCAGCTTCGATGGACAGGGAGGGCAGCCCCAGCATTTT. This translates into CASSFDGQGGQPQHF.

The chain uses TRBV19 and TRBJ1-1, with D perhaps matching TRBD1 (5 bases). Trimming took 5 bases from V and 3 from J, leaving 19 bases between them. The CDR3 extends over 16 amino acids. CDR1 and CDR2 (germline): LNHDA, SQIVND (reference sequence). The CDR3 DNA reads TGTGCCAGTAGTCCCGGATTGCGGGGCTCTTACACTGAAGCTTTCTTT. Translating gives CASSPGLRGSYTEAFF.

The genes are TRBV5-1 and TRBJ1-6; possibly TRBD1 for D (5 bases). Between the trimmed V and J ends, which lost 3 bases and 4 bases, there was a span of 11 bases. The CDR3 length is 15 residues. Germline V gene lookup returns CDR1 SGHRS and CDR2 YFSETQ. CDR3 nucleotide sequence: TGCGCCAGCAGCTGGGGGGAAATTTATAATTCACCCCTCCACTTT. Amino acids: CASSWGEIYNSPLHF.

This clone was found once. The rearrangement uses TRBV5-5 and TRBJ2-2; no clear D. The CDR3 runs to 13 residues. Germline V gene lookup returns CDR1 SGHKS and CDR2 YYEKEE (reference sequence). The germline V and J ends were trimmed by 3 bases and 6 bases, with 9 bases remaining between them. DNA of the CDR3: TGTGCCAGCAGCTGGTACACCCCCGGGGAGCTGTTTTTT. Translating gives CASSWYTPGELFF.

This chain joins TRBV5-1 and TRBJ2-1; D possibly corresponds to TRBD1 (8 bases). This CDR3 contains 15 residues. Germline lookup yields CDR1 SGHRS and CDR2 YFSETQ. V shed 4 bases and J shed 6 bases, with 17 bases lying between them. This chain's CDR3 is CASSPRTGRGNEQFF. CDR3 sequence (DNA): TGCGCCAGCAGCCCGCGGACAGGGAGGGGCAATGAGCAGTTCTTC.

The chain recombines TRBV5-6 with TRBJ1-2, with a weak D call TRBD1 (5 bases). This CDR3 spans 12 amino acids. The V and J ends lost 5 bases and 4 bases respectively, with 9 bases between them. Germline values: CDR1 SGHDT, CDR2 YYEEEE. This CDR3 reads CASSFDSYGYTF. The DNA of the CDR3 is TGTGCCAGCAGTTTTGACAGCTATGGCTACACCTTC.

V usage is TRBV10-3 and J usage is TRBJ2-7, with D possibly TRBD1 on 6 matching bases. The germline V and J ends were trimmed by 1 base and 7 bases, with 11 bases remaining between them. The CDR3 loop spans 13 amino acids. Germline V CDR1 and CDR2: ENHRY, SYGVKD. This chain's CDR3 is CAISEFPGVEQYF. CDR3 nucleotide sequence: TGTGCCATCAGTGAGTTCCCAGGGGTGGAGCAGTACTTC.

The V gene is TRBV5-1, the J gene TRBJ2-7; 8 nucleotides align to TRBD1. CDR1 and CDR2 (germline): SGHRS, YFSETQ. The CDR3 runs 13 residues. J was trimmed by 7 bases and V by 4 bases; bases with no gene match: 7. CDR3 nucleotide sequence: TGCGCCAGCAGCCCTCGGACAGGGTGGGAGCAGTACTTC. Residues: CASSPRTGWEQYF.

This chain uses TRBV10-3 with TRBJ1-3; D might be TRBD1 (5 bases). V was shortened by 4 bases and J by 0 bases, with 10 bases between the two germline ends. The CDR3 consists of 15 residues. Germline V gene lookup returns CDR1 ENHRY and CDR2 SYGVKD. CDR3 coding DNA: TGTGCCATCAGTGCGCGGGGCTACTCTGGAAACACCATATATTTT. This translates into CAISARGYSGNTIYF.

The CDR3 sequence: CATSRGTGEGSPLHF. The CDR3 bases are TGTGCCACCAGCAGAGGGACAGGGGAAGGTTCACCCCTCCACTTT. This sequence joins TRBV15 and TRBJ1-6; 9 positions agree with TRBD1. J gave up 9 bases and V 1 base, and 4 bases lay outside the gene matches. CDR3 length: 15 amino acids. Germline CDR1 and CDR2: LNHNV and YYDKDF (reference sequence).

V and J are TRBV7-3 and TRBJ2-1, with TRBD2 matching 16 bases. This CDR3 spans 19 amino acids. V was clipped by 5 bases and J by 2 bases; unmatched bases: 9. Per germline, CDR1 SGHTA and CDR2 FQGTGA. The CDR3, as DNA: TGTGCCAGCAGCGCCCTGGGACTAGCGGGGGGGCCCACCTACAATGAGCAGTTCTTC. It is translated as CASSALGLAGGPTYNEQFF.

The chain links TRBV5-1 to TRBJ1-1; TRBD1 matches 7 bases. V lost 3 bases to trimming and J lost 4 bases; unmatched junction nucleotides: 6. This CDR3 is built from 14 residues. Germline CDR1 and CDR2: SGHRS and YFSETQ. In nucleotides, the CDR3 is TGCGCCAGCAGCTCCCAGGGGGTAGCCACTGAAGCTTTCTTT. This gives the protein CASSSQGVATEAFF.

The DNA of the CDR3 is TGTGCCAGCAGTGAGGGGCCGGATAATTCACCCCTCCACTTT. Its translation: CASSEGPDNSPLHF. The chain employs TRBV6-4 and TRBJ1-6, with D possibly matching TRBD1 (5 bases). Germline CDR1 reads MRHNA; CDR2 reads SNTAGT. The CDR3 is 14 amino acids. Trimming removed 3 bases from V and 5 bases from J, with 8 bases in between.

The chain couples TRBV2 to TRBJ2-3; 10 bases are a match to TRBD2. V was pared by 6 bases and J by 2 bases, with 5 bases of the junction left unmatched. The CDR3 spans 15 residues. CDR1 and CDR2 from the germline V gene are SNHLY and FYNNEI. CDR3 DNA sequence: TGTGCCAGCAGGGCTAGCGGGGGCTACACAGATACGCAGTATTTT. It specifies CASRASGGYTDTQYF.